This passage covers 11 T cell receptor beta chains from one sample sequenced in a study of blood T cell repertoires in COVID-19. The method was immunoSEQ multiplex PCR; TCRdb's version includes in-frame clones alone and lacks a portion of them. The sample lists a few hundred thousand clones, 70% to 90% seen once, with around 1.5% in the top ten. What was sequenced was PBMCs or T cells enriched from blood (not recorded which). Source of these receptors: a woman between 18 and 30 years old who had been exposed to COVID-19.

The rearrangement joins TRBV4-3 to TRBJ2-7; 8 bases align to TRBD1. Germline lookup yields CDR1 LGHNA and CDR2 YSLEER. Losses at the gene ends were 1 base for V and 7 bases for J; bases not matched to a gene: 12. This CDR3 contains 16 residues. The CDR3 protein is CASSQGSWTGSEEQYF. The CDR3 DNA follows: TGCGCCAGCAGCCAAGGTTCCTGGACAGGGTCTGAAGAGCAGTACTTC.

The chain recombines TRBV11-1 with TRBJ2-5; TRBD2 matches at 9 bases. The CDR3 runs 15 residues. V shed 5 bases and J 5 bases; nucleotides not matched to a gene: 9. Germline values: CDR1 SGHAT, CDR2 FQDESV (reference sequence). CDR3 nucleotide sequence: TGTGCCAGCAGCATTTCCTGGACTAGCGCGGAGACCCAGTACTTC. This encodes CASSISWTSAETQYF.

The gene calls are TRBV6-5 and TRBJ1-1, with no clear D. Germline lookup yields CDR1 MNHEY and CDR2 SVGAGI. Trimming cost V 8 bases and J 4 bases, with 11 bases left between them. This CDR3 comprises 12 residues. CDR3 residues: CASVWRFTEAFF. For the CDR3, the DNA is TGTGCCAGCGTGTGGAGGTTCACTGAAGCTTTCTTT.

This clone was detected a few times. The CDR3 loop reads CASSPPSGGYAPNQPQHF. The CDR3 DNA follows: TGTGCCAGCTCACCACCTTCGGGGGGGTATGCCCCAAATCAGCCCCAGCATTTT. The chain employs TRBV18 and TRBJ1-5; the D gene is possibly TRBD1 (5 bases). Germline lookup yields CDR1 KGHSH and CDR2 LQKENI. This CDR3 region has 18 residues. V was shortened by 0 bases and J by 4 bases, with 19 bases between the two germline ends.

This clone was counted once. The genes are TRBV29-1 and TRBJ2-1; D may be TRBD2 (6 bases). The ends were cut back, 4 bases at V and 2 bases at J, with 15 bases in the middle. Germline CDR1 reads SQVTM; CDR2 reads ANQGSEA. The CDR3 sequence is 15 residues long. CDR3 sequence reads: CSVVGGTQAYNEQFF. CDR3 in DNA: TGCAGCGTTGTGGGGGGAACTCAGGCCTACAATGAGCAGTTCTTC.

This clone was picked up one time. J is TRBJ2-7 and V is TRBV5-8, with D possibly TRBD2 on 6 matching bases. The V end lost 2 bases, the J end lost 4 bases, and 16 bases lay between the germline ends. The CDR3 spans 15 residues. CDR1 and CDR2 from the germline V gene are SGHTS and YDEGEE. CDR3 in amino acids: CASSLKGGAIYEQYF. The CDR3 DNA reads TGTGCCAGCAGCTTAAAAGGAGGGGCGATATACGAGCAGTACTTC.

This chain links TRBV6-6 with TRBJ1-5; no clear D gene. The V end was cut by 5 bases, the J end by 0 bases, with 17 bases between. CDR1 is MNHNY, CDR2 SVGAGI, per germline (reference sequence). The CDR3 runs to 17 residues. This CDR3 is CASSPTPWQYSNQPQHF. CDR3 coding DNA: TGTGCCAGCAGTCCCACCCCTTGGCAGTATAGCAATCAGCCCCAGCATTTT.

This chain joins TRBV9 and TRBJ2-5; 7 positions match TRBD1. After removal of 6 bases from V and 4 bases from J, the junction contained 3 bases not matched to a gene. The CDR3 is 12 residues long. The V gene's germline CDR1 is SGDLS and CDR2 YYNGEE. In nucleotides, the CDR3 is TGTGCCAGCAACCCAGGGGGAGAGACCCAGTACTTC. Encoded protein: CASNPGGETQYF.

This chain joins TRBV20-1 and TRBJ1-1; possible D gene TRBD1, 5 bases. Trimming removed 3 bases from V and 0 bases from J, with 20 bases in between. Germline assignment: CDR1 DFQATT and CDR2 SNEGSKA (reference sequence). This CDR3 is 17 amino acids long. As DNA, the CDR3 is TGCAGTGCTAGTTTCGTCAGGCAGGGAAGGATGAACACTGAAGCTTTCTTT. Encoded protein: CSASFVRQGRMNTEAFF.

V is TRBV4-1 and J is TRBJ2-3; the match to TRBD2 covers 9 bases. J lost 2 bases, V lost 4 bases, and 16 bases had no gene match. There are 19 residues in the CDR3. Germline V CDR1 and CDR2: MGHRA, YSYEKL. The CDR3: CASSLRDLGTSSYTDTQYF. The CDR3 DNA reads TGCGCCAGCAGCCTCCGGGACCTGGGGACTAGCTCGTACACAGATACGCAGTATTTT.

This clone occurred a few times. The gene calls are TRBV5-1 and TRBJ2-7, with TRBD2 matching over 8 bases. The germline gives CDR1 SGHRS, CDR2 YFSETQ. CDR3 size: 15 residues. V shed 4 bases and J 3 bases; nucleotides not matched to a gene: 9. CDR3 bases: TGCGCCAGCAGCCCGGGGACTAGTAGATTCTACGAGCAGTACTTC. Its protein product is CASSPGTSRFYEQYF.